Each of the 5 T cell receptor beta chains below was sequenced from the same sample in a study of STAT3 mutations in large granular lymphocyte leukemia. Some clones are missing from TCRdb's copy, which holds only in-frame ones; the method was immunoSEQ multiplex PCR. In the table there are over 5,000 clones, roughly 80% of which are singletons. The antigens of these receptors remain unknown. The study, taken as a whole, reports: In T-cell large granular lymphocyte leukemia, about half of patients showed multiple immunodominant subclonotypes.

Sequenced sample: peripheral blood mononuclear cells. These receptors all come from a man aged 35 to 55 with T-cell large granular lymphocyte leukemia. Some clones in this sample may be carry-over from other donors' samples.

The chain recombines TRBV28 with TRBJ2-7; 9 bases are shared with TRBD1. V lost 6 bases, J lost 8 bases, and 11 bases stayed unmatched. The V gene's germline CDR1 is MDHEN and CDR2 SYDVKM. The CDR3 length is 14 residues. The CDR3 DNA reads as TGTGCCAGCAGCCCCGGGACAGGGCTCTTTCAGCAGTACTTC. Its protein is CASSPGTGLFQQYF.

The CDR3 loop reads CASSVQGRVTDTQYF. CDR3 in DNA: TGTGCCAGCAGCGTTCAGGGGCGGGTCACAGATACGCAGTATTTT. The genes are TRBV5-4 and TRBJ2-3; D is possibly TRBD1 (6 bases). Trimming pared 4 bases from V and 2 bases from J, leaving 14 bases between. The CDR3 spans 15 residues. Germline V gives CDR1 SGHNT, CDR2 YYREEE (reference sequence).

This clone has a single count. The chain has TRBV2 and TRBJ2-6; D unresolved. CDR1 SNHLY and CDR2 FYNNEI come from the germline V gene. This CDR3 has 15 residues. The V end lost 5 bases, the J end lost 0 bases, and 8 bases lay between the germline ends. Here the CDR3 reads CASSYDNSGANVLTF. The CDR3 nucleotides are TGTGCCAGCAGTTATGACAACTCTGGGGCCAACGTCCTGACTTTC.

As DNA, the CDR3 is TGTGCCAGCTCACCCCGGGACAGGGGGCCTGGCTACACCTTC. It yields the protein CASSPRDRGPGYTF. The chain employs TRBV18 and TRBJ1-2; TRBD1 aligns across 12 bases. Germline V gives CDR1 KGHSH, CDR2 LQKENI. Trimming cost V 3 bases and J 7 bases; bases outside gene matches: 3. The length of the CDR3 is 14 residues.

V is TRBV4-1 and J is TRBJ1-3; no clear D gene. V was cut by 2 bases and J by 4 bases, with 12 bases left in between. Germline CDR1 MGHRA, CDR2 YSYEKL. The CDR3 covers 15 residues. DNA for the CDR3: TGCGCCAGCAGCCAATCGCAGTCGGGAGGAAACACCATATATTTT. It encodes CASSQSQSGGNTIYF.